The source of this TCR beta chain is a study of monozygotic twins with inflammatory bowel disease. Each of the TCR libraries took 3500 ng of total RNA. TCRdb reprocessed the 5' RACE reads, with one entry per CDR3 protein and no DNA. Listed are more than 300,000 distinct CDR3 sequences; approximately 2.4% falls within the top ten. Findings and limits, study-wide: Support for any single strong IBD-associated signal or clonotype was not found.

In regard to this clonotype: What it recognizes is unknown.

Whole blood that had not undergone T cell sorting provided the isolated total RNA. This CDR3 has 16 residues. The J gene is TRBJ1-3, the V gene TRBV12-3 or TRBV12-4. The source material was blood. The sequence came from a human donor with ulcerative colitis or Crohn's disease, or a healthy co-twin of an affected twin (not recorded which). CDR3 amino acids: CASGVLDLVSGNTIYF.